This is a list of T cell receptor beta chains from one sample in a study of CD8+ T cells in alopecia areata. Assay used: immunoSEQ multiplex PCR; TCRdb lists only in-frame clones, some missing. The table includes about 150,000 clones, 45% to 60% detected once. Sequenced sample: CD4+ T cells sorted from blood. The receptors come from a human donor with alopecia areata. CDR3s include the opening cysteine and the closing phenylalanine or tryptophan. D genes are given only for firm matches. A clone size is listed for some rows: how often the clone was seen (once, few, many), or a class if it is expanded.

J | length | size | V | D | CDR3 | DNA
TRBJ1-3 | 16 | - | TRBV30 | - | CAWSDPVGRSGNTIYF | TGTGCCTGGAGCGATCCAGTAGGACGCTCTGGAAACACCATATATTTT
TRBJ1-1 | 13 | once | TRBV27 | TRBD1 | CASSWDRGTEAFF | TGTGCCAGCAGTTGGGACAGAGGCACTGAAGCTTTCTTT
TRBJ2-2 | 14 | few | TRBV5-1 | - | CASSLEMNTGELFF | TGCGCCAGCAGCTTGGAGATGAACACCGGGGAGCTGTTTTTT
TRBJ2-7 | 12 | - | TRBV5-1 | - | CASSLTRHEQYF | TGCGCCAGCAGCTTAACAAGACACGAGCAGTACTTC
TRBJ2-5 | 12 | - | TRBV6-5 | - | CASSPIGETQYF | TGTGCCAGCAGTCCTATAGGGGAGACCCAGTACTTC
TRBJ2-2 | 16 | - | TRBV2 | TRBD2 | CASSELGLANTGELFF | TGTGCCAGCAGTGAGCTGGGACTAGCAAACACCGGGGAGCTGTTTTTT
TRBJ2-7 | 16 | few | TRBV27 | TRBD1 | CASSQGQGYLSYEQYF | TGTGCCAGCAGTCAGGGACAGGGTTACCTCTCCTACGAGCAGTACTTC
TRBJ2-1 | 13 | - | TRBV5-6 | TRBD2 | CASQTGTRHEQFF | TGTGCCAGCCAAACCGGGACTAGACATGAGCAGTTCTTC
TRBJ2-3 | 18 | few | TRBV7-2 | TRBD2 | CASSLDSFIRDYTDTQYF | TGTGCCAGCAGCTTAGATTCCTTTATTCGGGACTACACAGATACGCAGTATTTT
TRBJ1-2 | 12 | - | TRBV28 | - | CASSLLAAGYTF | TGTGCCAGCAGTTTACTGGCCGCTGGCTACACCTTC
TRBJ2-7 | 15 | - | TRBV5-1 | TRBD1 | CASSLWTGEAHEQYF | TGCGCCAGCAGCTTGTGGACAGGGGAGGCCCACGAGCAGTACTTC
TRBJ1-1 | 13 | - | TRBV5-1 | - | CASSLAGAREAFF | TGCGCCAGCAGCTTGGCAGGGGCGAGGGAAGCTTTCTTT
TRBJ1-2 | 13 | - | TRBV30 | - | CAWSVGHNYGYTF | TGTGCCTGGAGTGTAGGGCACAACTATGGCTACACCTTC
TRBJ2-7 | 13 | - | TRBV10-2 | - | CASDSQDSYEQYF | TGCGCCAGCGATTCGCAGGACTCCTACGAGCAGTACTTC
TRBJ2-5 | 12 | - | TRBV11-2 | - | CASSLSEETQYF | TGTGCCAGCAGCTTGTCGGAAGAGACCCAGTACTTC
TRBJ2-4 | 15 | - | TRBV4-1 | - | CASSHYGMAKNIQYF | TGCGCCAGCAGCCATTACGGGATGGCCAAAAACATTCAGTACTTC
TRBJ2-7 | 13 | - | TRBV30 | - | CAWSVLVAYEQYF | TGTGCCTGGAGTGTCCTAGTAGCCTACGAGCAGTACTTC
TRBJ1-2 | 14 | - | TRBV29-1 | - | CGSKGGRVNYGYTF | TGCGGGAGCAAGGGTGGCAGGGTGAACTATGGCTACACCTTC
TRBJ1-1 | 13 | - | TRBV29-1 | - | CSVQGRMNTEAFF | TGCAGCGTCCAAGGACGGATGAACACTGAAGCTTTCTTT
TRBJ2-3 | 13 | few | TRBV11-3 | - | CASGFTTTDTQYF | TGTGCCAGCGGTTTCACTACCACAGATACGCAGTATTTT
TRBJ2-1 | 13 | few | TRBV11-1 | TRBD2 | CASMREGYNEQFF | TGTGCCAGCATGAGGGAGGGATACAATGAGCAGTTCTTC
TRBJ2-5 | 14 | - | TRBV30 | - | CAWSNGQGLETQYF | TGTGCCTGGAGTAATGGGCAGGGGCTGGAGACCCAGTACTTC
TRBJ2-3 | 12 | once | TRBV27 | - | CASSGTSDTQYF | TGTGCCAGCAGTGGAACTTCAGATACGCAGTATTTT
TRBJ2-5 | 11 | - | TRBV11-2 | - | CASSRRTDQYF | TGTGCCAGCAGCCGTAGGACCGACCAGTACTTC
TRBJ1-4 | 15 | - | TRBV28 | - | CASSPRRTFNEKLFF | TGTGCCAGCAGCCCAAGACGGACGTTTAATGAAAAACTGTTTTTT
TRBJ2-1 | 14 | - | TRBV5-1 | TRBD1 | CASSTGETYNEQFF | TGCGCCAGCAGCACAGGGGAAACCTACAATGAGCAGTTCTTC
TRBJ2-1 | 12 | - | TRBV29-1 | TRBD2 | CGAGGPPNEQFF | TGCGGGGCGGGAGGGCCCCCCAATGAGCAGTTCTTC
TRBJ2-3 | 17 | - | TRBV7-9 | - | CASSRSGAGTPFNTQYF | TGTGCCAGCAGCCGATCCGGAGCCGGGACCCCTTTCAATACGCAGTATTTT
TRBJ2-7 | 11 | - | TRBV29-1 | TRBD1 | CSADRGNEQYF | TGCAGCGCGGACAGGGGAAACGAGCAGTACTTC
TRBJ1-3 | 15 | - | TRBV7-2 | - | CASSSTGDSGNTIYF | TGTGCCAGCAGCTCGACTGGGGACTCTGGAAACACCATATATTTT
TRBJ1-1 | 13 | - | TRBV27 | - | CASSAAGNTEAFF | TGTGCCAGCAGTGCTGCGGGGAACACTGAAGCTTTCTTT
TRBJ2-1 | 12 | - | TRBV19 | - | CASSVEYNEQFF | TGTGCCAGTAGTGTAGAGTACAATGAGCAGTTCTTC
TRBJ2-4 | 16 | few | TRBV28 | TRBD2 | CASTVGGSGPKNIQYF | TGTGCCAGCACCGTCGGGGGGAGCGGGCCCAAAAACATTCAGTACTTC
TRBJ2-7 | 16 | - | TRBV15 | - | CATSRESGIGDYEQYF | TGTGCCACCAGCAGAGAGAGTGGCATCGGGGACTACGAGCAGTACTTC
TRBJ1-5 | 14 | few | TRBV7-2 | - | CASSQRQGNQPQHF | TGTGCCAGCAGCCAAAGACAGGGCAATCAGCCCCAGCATTTT
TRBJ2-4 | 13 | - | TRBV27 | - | CASPPTRGDIQYF | TGTGCCAGCCCCCCCACCCGGGGCGACATTCAGTACTTC
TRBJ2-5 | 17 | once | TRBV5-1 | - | CASSLALQSFSGETQYF | TGCGCCAGCAGCTTGGCCCTTCAATCGTTCAGTGGCGAGACCCAGTACTTC
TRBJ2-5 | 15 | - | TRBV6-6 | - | CASSYGSGTGETQYF | TGTGCCAGCAGTTACGGTTCAGGGACGGGAGAGACCCAGTACTTC
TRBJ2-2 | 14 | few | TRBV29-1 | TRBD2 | CSARTREGTGELFF | TGCAGCGCAAGGACTAGAGAAGGGACCGGGGAGCTGTTTTTT
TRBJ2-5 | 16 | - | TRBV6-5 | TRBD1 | CASSYSMDRGGETQYF | TGTGCCAGCAGTTACTCGATGGACAGGGGAGGAGAGACCCAGTACTTC
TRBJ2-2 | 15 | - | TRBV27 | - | CASSLSKPYTGELFF | TGTGCCAGCAGTTTATCAAAGCCATACACCGGGGAGCTGTTTTTT
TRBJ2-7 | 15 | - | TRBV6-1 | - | CASSELSGASGEQYF | TGTGCCAGCAGTGAATTATCAGGGGCCTCCGGCGAGCAGTACTTC
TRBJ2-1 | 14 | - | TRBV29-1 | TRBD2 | CSVGKREPYNEQFF | TGCAGCGTCGGGAAGCGGGAACCCTACAATGAGCAGTTCTTC
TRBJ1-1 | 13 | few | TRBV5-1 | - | CASRPGENTEAFF | TGCGCCAGCCGCCCAGGGGAGAACACTGAAGCTTTCTTT
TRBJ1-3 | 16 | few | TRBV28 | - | CASSWGLQGFGNTIYF | TGTGCCAGCAGTTGGGGACTACAGGGCTTTGGAAACACCATATATTTT
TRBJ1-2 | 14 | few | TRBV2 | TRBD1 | CASERTGHNYGYTF | TGTGCCAGCGAGAGGACAGGCCACAACTATGGCTACACCTTC
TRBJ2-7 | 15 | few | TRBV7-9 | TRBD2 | CASSPWTSGNYEQYF | TGTGCCAGCAGCCCATGGACTAGCGGGAACTACGAGCAGTACTTC
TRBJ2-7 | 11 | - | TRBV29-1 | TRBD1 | CSVRTGAEQYF | TGCAGCGTTAGGACAGGGGCCGAGCAGTACTTC
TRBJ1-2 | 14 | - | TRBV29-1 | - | CSVATGTRDYGYTF | TGCAGCGTTGCGACAGGAACACGAGACTATGGCTACACCTTC
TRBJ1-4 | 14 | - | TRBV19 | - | CASSSVQLNEKLFF | TGTGCCAGTAGTTCCGTACAGCTTAATGAAAAACTGTTTTTT
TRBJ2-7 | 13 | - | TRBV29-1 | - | CSVVPGPNYEQYF | TGCAGCGTTGTACCGGGACCGAACTACGAGCAGTACTTC
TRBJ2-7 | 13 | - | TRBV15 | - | CAANSGDSYEQYF | TGTGCCGCTAATAGCGGAGACTCTTACGAGCAGTACTTC
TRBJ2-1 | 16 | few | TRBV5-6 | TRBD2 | CASSFRTSGTNNEQFF | TGTGCCAGCAGCTTTAGGACTAGCGGGACCAACAATGAGCAGTTCTTC
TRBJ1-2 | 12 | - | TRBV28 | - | CASSKRDKGYTF | TGTGCCAGCAGTAAACGGGACAAAGGCTACACCTTC
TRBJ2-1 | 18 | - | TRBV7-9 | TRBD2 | CASSLVLTSSLGGNEQFF | TGTGCCAGCAGCTTAGTACTGACTAGCTCCCTGGGCGGCAATGAGCAGTTCTTC
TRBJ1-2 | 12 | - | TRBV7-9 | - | CASSRPLYGYTF | TGTGCCAGCAGCCGTCCCCTGTATGGCTACACCTTC
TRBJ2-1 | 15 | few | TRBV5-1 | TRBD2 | CASSPGTSLDNEQFF | TGCGCCAGCAGCCCCGGGACTAGCTTAGATAATGAGCAGTTCTTC
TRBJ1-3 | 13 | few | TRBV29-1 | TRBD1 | CSVSTGVGNTIYF | TGCAGCGTTTCCACAGGGGTCGGAAACACCATATATTTT
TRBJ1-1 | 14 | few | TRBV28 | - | CASSLAQLTDEAFF | TGTGCCAGCAGTTTGGCGCAATTGACAGATGAAGCTTTCTTT
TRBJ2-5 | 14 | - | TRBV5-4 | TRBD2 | CASSSGLAQETQYF | TGTGCCAGCAGCTCCGGACTAGCACAAGAGACCCAGTACTTC